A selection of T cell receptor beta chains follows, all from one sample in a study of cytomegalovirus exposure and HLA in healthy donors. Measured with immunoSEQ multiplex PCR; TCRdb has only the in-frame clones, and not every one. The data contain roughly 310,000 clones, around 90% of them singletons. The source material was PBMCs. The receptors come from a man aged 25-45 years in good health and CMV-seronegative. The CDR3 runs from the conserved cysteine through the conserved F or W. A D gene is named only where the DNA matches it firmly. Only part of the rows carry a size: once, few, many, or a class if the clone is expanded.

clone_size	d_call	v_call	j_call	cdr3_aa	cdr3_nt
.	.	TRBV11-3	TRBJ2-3	CASSWRDTDTQYF	TGTGCCAGCAGCTGGAGAGACACAGATACGCAGTATTTT
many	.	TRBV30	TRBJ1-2	CAWSVRGGNYGYTF	TGTGCCTGGAGTGTACGGGGAGGGAATTATGGCTACACCTTC
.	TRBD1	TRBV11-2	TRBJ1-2	CASSATGGYGYTF	TGTGCCAGCAGCGCGACAGGGGGCTATGGCTACACCTTC
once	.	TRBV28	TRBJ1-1	CASSRGGEGTEAFF	TGTGCCAGCAGTAGGGGGGGTGAGGGAACTGAAGCTTTCTTT
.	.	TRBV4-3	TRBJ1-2	CASSQEAGGAYGYTF	TGCGCCAGCAGCCAAGAGGCCGGGGGGGCGTATGGCTACACCTTC
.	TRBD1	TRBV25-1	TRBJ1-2	CASSSGGQGANYGYTF	TGTGCCAGCAGTTCCGGTGGACAGGGGGCTAACTATGGCTACACCTTC
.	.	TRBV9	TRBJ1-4	CASSVRSRGYNEKLFF	TGTGCCAGCAGCGTACGTTCCCGGGGTTATAATGAAAAACTGTTTTTT
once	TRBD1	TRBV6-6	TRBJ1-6	CASGPGQGTNNSPLHF	TGTGCCAGCGGTCCTGGACAGGGGACAAATAATTCACCCCTCCACTTT
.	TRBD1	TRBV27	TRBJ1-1	CASSLSMTGEPNTEAFF	TGTGCCAGCAGTTTATCGATGACAGGGGAGCCGAACACTGAAGCTTTCTTT
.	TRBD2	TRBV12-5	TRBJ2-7	CASGVSGDGDYEQYF	TGTGCTAGTGGTGTCAGCGGGGACGGTGACTACGAGCAGTACTTC
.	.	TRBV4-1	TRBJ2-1	CASSQERGSSYNEQFF	TGCGCCAGCAGCCAAGAGCGGGGAAGCTCCTACAATGAGCAGTTCTTC
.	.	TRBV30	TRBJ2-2	CAWSPSNTGELFF	TGTGCCTGGAGTCCCTCGAACACCGGGGAGCTGTTTTTT
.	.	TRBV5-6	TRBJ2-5	CASSYKLTSTQETQYF	TGTGCCAGCAGCTATAAGTTGACAAGCACACAAGAGACCCAGTACTTC
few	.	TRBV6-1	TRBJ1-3	CASSEGHSSGNTIYF	TGTGCCAGCAGTGAAGGACACTCCTCTGGAAACACCATATATTTT
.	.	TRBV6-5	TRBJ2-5	CASSYEAYQETQYF	TGTGCCAGCAGTTACGAGGCGTACCAAGAGACCCAGTACTTC
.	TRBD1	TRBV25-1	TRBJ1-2	CASRRTGERGYTF	TGTGCCAGTAGAAGGACAGGGGAGAGGGGCTACACCTTC
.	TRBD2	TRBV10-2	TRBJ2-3	CASSDRLAAPTDTQYF	TGCGCCAGCAGTGATCGACTAGCGGCCCCCACAGATACGCAGTATTTT
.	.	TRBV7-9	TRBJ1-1	CASSSLQVAEAFF	TGTGCCAGCAGCTCCCTTCAAGTAGCTGAAGCTTTCTTT
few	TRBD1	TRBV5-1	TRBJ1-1	CASSLTGGYSEAFF	TGCGCCAGCAGCTTGACAGGGGGCTATTCTGAAGCTTTCTTT
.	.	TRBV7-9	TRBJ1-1	CASSLSTGNTEAFF	TGTGCCAGCAGCCTCTCGACAGGAAACACTGAAGCTTTCTTT
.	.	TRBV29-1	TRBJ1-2	CSVEDPGAAGGYTF	TGCAGCGTTGAAGATCCCGGGGCAGCGGGGGGCTACACCTTC
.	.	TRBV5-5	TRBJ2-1	CASSRGLRDEQFF	TGTGCCAGCAGCCGGGGGTTGCGAGATGAGCAGTTCTTC
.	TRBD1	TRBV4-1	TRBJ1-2	CASSGRDRESIGNYGYTF	TGCGCCAGCAGCGGACGGGACAGGGAGTCGATCGGGAACTATGGCTACACCTTC
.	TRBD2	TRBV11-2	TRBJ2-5	CASSLVLLAGETQYF	TGTGCCAGCAGCTTAGTTTTGCTAGCGGGGGAGACCCAGTACTTC
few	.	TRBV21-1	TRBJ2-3	CASSKALLAGGPTDTQYF	TGTGCCAGCAGCAAAGCGCTCTTAGCGGGGGGGCCCACAGATACGCAGTATTTT
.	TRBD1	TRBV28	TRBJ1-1	CASSPSHRGRGTEAFF	TGTGCCAGCAGTCCTTCCCACAGGGGGCGAGGGACTGAAGCTTTCTTT
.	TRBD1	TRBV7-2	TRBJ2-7	CASIRTGSYEQYF	TGTGCCAGCATCCGGACAGGATCCTACGAGCAGTACTTC
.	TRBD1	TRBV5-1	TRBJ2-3	CASSLAGGSDTQYF	TGCGCCAGCAGCCTCGCAGGGGGTTCAGATACGCAGTATTTT